Following are 16 T cell receptor beta chains from one sample sequenced in a study of shared clonotypes between healthy human individuals. The method was immunoSEQ multiplex PCR; TCRdb's version includes in-frame clones alone and lacks a portion of them. The sample lists under 2,500,000 clones, 90% to 96% occurring once. The material sequenced was naive CD4+ T cells sorted from blood. Subset in this sample: CD45RA+ positively selected. These TCRs come from a man aged 18 to 30 in good health.

The chain recombines TRBV11-2 with TRBJ1-3; D perhaps matches TRBD1 (5 bases). Trimming removed 4 bases from V and 1 base from J, with 14 bases in between. The CDR3 is made up of 16 amino acids. CDR1 SGHAT and CDR2 FQNNGV come from the germline V gene. CDR3 loop: CASSSIRGRSGNTIYF. CDR3 nucleotide sequence: TGTGCCAGCAGCTCCATACGGGGCCGTTCTGGAAACACCATATATTTT. The full variable domain, its missing parts supplied by reference TRBV11-2 and TRBJ1-3, is EAGVAQSPRYKIIEKRQSVAFWCNPISGHATLYWYQQILGQGPKLLIQFQNNGVVDDSQLPKDRFSAERLKGVDSTLKIQPAKLEDSAVYLCASSSIRGRSGNTIYFGEGSWLTVV.

The V call is TRBV18, the J call TRBJ1-4, with TRBD1 matching 8 bases. The CDR3 contains 17 residues. The V and J ends lost 2 bases and 3 bases, in that order; junction bases with no gene match: 8. From germline, CDR1 is KGHSH and CDR2 LQKENI. The chain's CDR3 is CASSPGWQGAANEKLFF. In nucleotides, the CDR3 is TGTGCCAGCTCACCAGGCTGGCAGGGGGCGGCTAATGAAAAACTGTTTTTT.

CDR3 region: CASSTRQGSYTGELFF. Here the CDR3 DNA reads TGTGCCAGCAGCACTAGACAGGGTTCCTACACCGGGGAGCTGTTTTTT. The rearrangement joins TRBV13 to TRBJ2-2, with 7 bases lining up with TRBD1. The J segment lost 3 bases and the V segment lost 5 bases, leaving 9 bases of the junction unmatched. The CDR3 is 16 residues long. Per germline, CDR1 PRHDT and CDR2 FYEKMQ (reference sequence).

This rearrangement joins TRBV10-3 to TRBJ2-5, with a weak D call TRBD1 (5 bases). Germline loops: CDR1 ENHRY, CDR2 SYGVKD. The CDR3 is 14 residues long. With 4 bases removed from V and 5 bases from J, the gap between germline ends came to 14 bases. The CDR3 DNA reads as TGTGCCATCAGTGGGGGCCCCGCCGCGGAGACCCAGTACTTC. It codes for CAISGGPAAETQYF.

This chain connects TRBV27 to TRBJ2-7; 11 bases are shared with TRBD1. After removal of 7 bases from V and 2 bases from J, the junction contained 22 bases not matched to a gene. Germline CDR1 MNHEY, CDR2 SMNVEV (reference sequence). The CDR3 has 20 amino acids. CDR3 sequence: CASTKTTGTGGFRGAYEQYF. The CDR3 bases are TGTGCCAGCACTAAAACAACCGGGACAGGGGGTTTTCGGGGAGCCTACGAGCAGTACTTC.

J is TRBJ1-1 and V is TRBV11-2; D possibly corresponds to TRBD1 (5 bases). V dropped 4 bases and J dropped 4 bases, with 10 bases sitting between them. CDR1 and CDR2 from the germline V gene are SGHAT and FQNNGV. This CDR3 spans 13 amino acids. Written as DNA, the CDR3 is TGTGCCAGCAGCTCGACAGTCGTCACTGAAGCTTTCTTT. This gives the protein CASSSTVVTEAFF.

In this sample, this clone turned up once. The chain has TRBV29-1 and TRBJ2-7; 7 positions match TRBD2. The germline CDR1 and CDR2 sequences are SQVTM and ANQGSEA. The CDR3 runs to 14 residues. The trim removed 4 bases at V and 0 bases at J, leaving 6 bases unmatched. CDR3 nucleotide sequence: TGCAGCGTTGGGCAGCGGGATAGCTCCTACGAGCAGTACTTC. Translation gives CSVGQRDSSYEQYF.

The V gene is TRBV5-1, the J gene TRBJ2-1, with 11 bases fitting TRBD2. The CDR3 has 15 residues. Germline V gene data show CDR1 as SGHRS and CDR2 as YFSETQ. Trimming removed 6 bases from V and 3 bases from J; junction bases left unmatched: 5. CDR3 DNA: TGCGCCAGCACCCTAGCGGGGGGCTACTACAATGAGCAGTTCTTC. This translates into CASTLAGGYYNEQFF.

The V call is TRBV5-6, the J call TRBJ1-2; D gene unclear. Germline loops: CDR1 SGHDT, CDR2 YYEEEE. The length of the CDR3 is 16 residues. The germline V and J ends were trimmed by 0 bases and 1 base, with 13 bases remaining between them. The CDR3 nucleotides read TGTGCCAGCAGCTTGGACAGACCTAACTTTAACTATGGCTACACCTTC. This sequence encodes CASSLDRPNFNYGYTF.

About this clone: Other nucleotide sequences in the sample specify the same CDR3. The CDR3 loop reads CAWSVRGISNQPQHF. The DNA of the CDR3 is TGTGCCTGGAGTGTGAGGGGGATAAGCAATCAGCCCCAGCATTTT. J is TRBJ1-5 and V is TRBV30; tentative D call: TRBD1 (6 bases). Germline CDR1 reads GTSNPN; CDR2 reads SVGIG (reference sequence). The CDR3 covers 15 residues. The ends were cut back, 0 bases at V and 1 base at J, with 10 bases in the middle.

Comments on this clone: The identical CDR3 is also encoded by other nucleotide sequences in the sample. The chain has TRBV6-6 and TRBJ1-1; D gene ambiguous. This CDR3 is built from 14 residues. Trimming took 3 bases from V and 0 from J, leaving 8 bases between them. Germline CDR1 reads MNHNY; CDR2 reads SVGAGI (reference sequence). The CDR3 loop reads CASSYPEMNTEAFF. The CDR3 bases are TGTGCCAGCAGTTATCCAGAAATGAACACTGAAGCTTTCTTT.

Regarding this clone: The same CDR3 also results from other DNA sequences found in this sample. The chain recombines TRBV7-2 with TRBJ2-7; D is unresolved. CDR3 length: 12 amino acids. With 4 bases removed from V and 0 bases from J, the gap between germline ends came to 4 bases. Germline CDR1 is SGHTA and CDR2 is FQGNSA. The CDR3 protein is CASSSSSYEQYF. DNA of the CDR3: TGTGCCAGCAGCTCCTCCTCCTACGAGCAGTACTTC.

This sequence joins TRBV5-1 and TRBJ2-1; 8 positions match TRBD2. The CDR3 is made up of 15 amino acids. Germline V gives CDR1 SGHRS, CDR2 YFSETQ. V dropped 0 bases and J dropped 4; count of bases not matched to a gene: 3. The CDR3 here is CASSLETGGYNEQFF. In DNA, the CDR3 is TGCGCCAGCAGCTTGGAAACGGGAGGGTACAATGAGCAGTTCTTC.

This chain uses TRBV5-4 with TRBJ2-3; 13 bases are shared with TRBD2. Germline CDR1 reads SGHNT; CDR2 reads YYREEE (reference sequence). The CDR3 is 18 amino acids. The V gene end was trimmed by 1 base and the J gene end by 1 base; junction bases not matched to a gene: 6. Here the CDR3 DNA reads TGTGCCAGCAGCTTGCCCCAAGGACTAGCGGGGGGCACAGATACGCAGTATTTT. Amino acids: CASSLPQGLAGGTDTQYF. Full variable domain (rest looked up from reference TRBV5-4 and TRBJ2-3): ETGVTQSPTHLIKTRGQQVTLRCSSQSGHNTVSWYQQALGQGPQFIFQYYREEENGRGNFPPRFSGLQFPNYSSELNVNALELDDSALYLCASSLPQGLAGGTDTQYFGPGTRLTVL.

This chain uses TRBV28 with TRBJ1-5; D is uncertain. V lost 8 bases and J 2 bases, leaving 16 bases between the germline ends. CDR1 and CDR2 from the germline V gene are MDHEN and SYDVKM. The CDR3 spans 15 residues. CDR3 residues: CASRTFRNGNQPQHF. CDR3 in DNA: TGTGCCAGCCGAACCTTTCGAAATGGCAATCAGCCCCAGCATTTT.

On this clone itself: The same CDR3 arises from other DNA sequences in this sample as well. Here the CDR3 reads CASSLRQAEAFF. The CDR3 DNA is TGTGCCAGCAGTTTGAGACAGGCTGAAGCTTTCTTT. The genes are TRBV28 and TRBJ1-1; D is possibly TRBD1 (6 bases). The V end lost 3 bases, the J end lost 6 bases, and 8 bases lay between the germline ends. This CDR3 spans 12 amino acids. Germline CDR1 reads MDHEN; CDR2 reads SYDVKM.